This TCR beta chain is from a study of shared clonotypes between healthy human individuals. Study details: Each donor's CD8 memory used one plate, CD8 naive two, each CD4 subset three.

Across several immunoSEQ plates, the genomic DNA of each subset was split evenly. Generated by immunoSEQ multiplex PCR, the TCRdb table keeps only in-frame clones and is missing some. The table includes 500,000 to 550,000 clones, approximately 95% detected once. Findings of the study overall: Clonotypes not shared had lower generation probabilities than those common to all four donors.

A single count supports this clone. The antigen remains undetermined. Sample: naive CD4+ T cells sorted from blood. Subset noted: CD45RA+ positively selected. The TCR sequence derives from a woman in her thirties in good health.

The CDR3 spells CGVGGPNHEQFF. In DNA form, the CDR3 reads TGTGGGGTCGGAGGTCCTAACCATGAGCAGTTCTTC. The chain uses TRBV19 and TRBJ2-1; the D gene is possibly TRBD2 (5 bases). CDR1 is LNHDA and CDR2 is SQIVND in the germline V gene (reference sequence). CDR3 length: 12 residues.